This T cell receptor (beta chain) was sequenced during a study of T-cell reconstitution after alpha-beta-depleted transplantation in children. The library targeted TCRbeta and was prepared with unique molecular identifiers. TCRdb reprocessed the PCR reads with MiXCR, giving one entry per CDR3 protein. Seen here are hundreds of thousands of distinct CDR3 sequences, around 16% observed once, and the top ten hold around 0.96%. Looked up from germline, CDR1 is SGHTA and CDR2 is FQGTGA. Trimming shortened V by 6 bases and J by 6 bases, and 15 bases separated the two germline ends. CDR3 length: 14 amino acids. The sample holds a few counts of this clonotype.

The chain uses TRBV7-3 and TRBJ2-1; no clear D. The specimen comprised PBMCs from the stem cell graft donor, sampled from the stem cell graft. This TCR was sampled from a human donor who donated a stem cell graft to a child with acute myeloid leukemia. CDR3 in amino acids: CASSLMGAFNEQFF. In nucleotides, the CDR3 is TGTGCCAGCAGTTTGATGGGTGCGTTCAATGAGCAGTTCTTC.